This T cell receptor (beta chain) was retrieved from a study of Ad26.COV2.S vaccination and SARS-CoV-2 variants. Profiled with immunoSEQ multiplex PCR; TCRdb holds only in-frame clones, not every one. The table includes hundreds of thousands of clones, around 92% detected once. Germline CDR1 and CDR2: SGHTA and FQGNSA. The CDR3 spans 14 residues. V shed 4 bases and J shed 5 bases, with 15 bases lying between them. This receptor was taken from a human donor who had recovered from COVID-19. Sequenced here: peripheral blood, sampled after recovery from COVID-19. The chain has TRBV7-2 and TRBJ2-7; D might be TRBD2 (6 bases). The CDR3 loop is CASSSSAGRDEQYF. The CDR3, as DNA: TGTGCCAGCAGCTCCTCCGCGGGGAGAGACGAGCAGTACTTC.